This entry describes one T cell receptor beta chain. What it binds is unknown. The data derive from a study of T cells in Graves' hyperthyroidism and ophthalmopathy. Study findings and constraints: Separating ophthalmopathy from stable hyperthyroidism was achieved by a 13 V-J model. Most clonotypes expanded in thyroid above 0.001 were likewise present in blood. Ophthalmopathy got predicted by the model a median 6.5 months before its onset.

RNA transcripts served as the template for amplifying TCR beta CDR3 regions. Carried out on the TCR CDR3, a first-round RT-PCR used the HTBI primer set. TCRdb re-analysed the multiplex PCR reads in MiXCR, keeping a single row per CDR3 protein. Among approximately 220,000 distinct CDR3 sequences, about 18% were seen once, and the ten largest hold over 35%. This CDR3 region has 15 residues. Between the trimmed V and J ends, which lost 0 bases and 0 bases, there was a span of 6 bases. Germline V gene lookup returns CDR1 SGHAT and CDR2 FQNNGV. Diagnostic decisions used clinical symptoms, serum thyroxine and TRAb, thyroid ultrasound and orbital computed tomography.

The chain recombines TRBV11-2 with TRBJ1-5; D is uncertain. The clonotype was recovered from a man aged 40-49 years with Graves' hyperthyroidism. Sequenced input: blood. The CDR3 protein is CASSLDKGSNQPQHF. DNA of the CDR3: TGTGCCAGCAGCTTAGATAAGGGTAGCAATCAGCCCCAGCATTTT.